A selection of T cell receptor beta chains follows, all from one sample in a study of cytomegalovirus exposure and HLA in healthy donors. TCRdb's copy holds only in-frame clones and misses some; the assay was immunoSEQ multiplex PCR. The data hold roughly 150,000 clones, with approximately 71% observed a single time. What was sequenced was PBMCs. All receptors come from a woman aged 18 to 35 in good health and CMV-seropositive. CDR3s include the opening cysteine and the closing phenylalanine or tryptophan. D genes are given only for firm matches. Rows give clone size only sometimes, using once, few, many, or a class for an expanded clone.

>TRBV7-9|TRBJ2-5|TRBD1|-
CASSFSVGQNKETQYF
TGTGCCAGCAGCTTTTCGGTGGGACAGAATAAAGAGACCCAGTACTTC
>TRBV11-2|TRBJ1-3|-|few
CASSLGAAGNTIYF
TGTGCCAGCAGCTTAGGGGCAGCCGGAAACACCATATATTTT
>TRBV29-1|TRBJ2-1|-|once
CSVEEPVTEQFF
TGCAGCGTTGAAGAGCCAGTCACTGAGCAGTTCTTC
>TRBV13|TRBJ2-7|-|-
CASSPGAGVSYEQYF
TGTGCCAGCAGCCCCGGGGCAGGGGTGTCCTACGAGCAGTACTTC
>TRBV5-1|TRBJ2-1|TRBD2|-
CASSLVAGDNNEQFF
TGCGCCAGCAGCTTGGTAGCGGGGGATAACAATGAGCAGTTCTTC
>TRBV7-3|TRBJ2-5|TRBD1|-
CASSLGQGTGETQYF
TGTGCCAGCAGCTTGGGACAGGGTACGGGGGAGACCCAGTACTTC
>TRBV7-2|TRBJ1-5|-|-
CASSAPGQPQHF
TGTGCCAGCAGCGCCCCGGGACAGCCCCAGCATTTT
>TRBV2|TRBJ2-3|-|-
CARMDLQSTDTQYF
TGTGCCAGAATGGACTTACAGAGCACAGATACGCAGTATTTT
>TRBV7-2|TRBJ2-7|TRBD1|-
CASSLGGQGPYEQYF
TGTGCCAGCAGCTTGGGGGGACAGGGCCCCTACGAGCAGTACTTC
>TRBV9|TRBJ2-5|TRBD2|-
CASSPGSSGVSETQYF
TGTGCCAGCAGCCCTGGAAGTAGCGGGGTCTCAGAGACCCAGTACTTC
>TRBV11-3|TRBJ2-5|-|-
CASSLGLQETQYF
TGTGCCAGCAGCCTTGGACTCCAAGAGACCCAGTACTTC
>TRBV25-1|TRBJ1-1|-|few
CASSPSGVNTEAFF
TGTGCCAGCAGTCCATCGGGGGTGAACACTGAAGCTTTCTTT
>TRBV30|TRBJ1-5|-|few
CAWSRTARESQHF
TGTGCCTGGAGTCGGACAGCTCGAGAGTCCCAGCATTTT
>TRBV5-6|TRBJ1-1|TRBD1|-
CASSPFSSGTAPEAFF
TGTGCCAGCAGCCCCTTTTCATCGGGGACAGCCCCAGAAGCTTTCTTT
>TRBV7-3|TRBJ2-1|TRBD2|-
CASSHGLAIGNEQFF
TGTGCCAGCAGCCATGGACTAGCAATCGGTAATGAGCAGTTCTTC
>TRBV7-9|TRBJ2-1|TRBD1|-
CASSPRTGRNEQFF
TGTGCCAGCAGCCCCAGGACAGGGCGGAATGAGCAGTTCTTC
>TRBV9|TRBJ2-5|TRBD2|-
CASSAPGAGGRQETQYF
TGTGCCAGCAGCGCCCCCGGGGCGGGGGGGCGTCAAGAGACCCAGTACTTC
>TRBV5-1|TRBJ2-1|TRBD1|-
CASSLDTGARLFEQFF
TGCGCCAGCAGCTTGGACACAGGGGCACGATTGTTTGAGCAGTTCTTC
>TRBV7-3|TRBJ2-1|TRBD2|-
CASSLFRTSGHNEQFF
TGTGCCAGCAGCTTATTCCGGACTAGCGGGCACAATGAGCAGTTCTTC
>TRBV9|TRBJ2-5|-|-
CASSGEGDPETQYF
TGTGCCAGCAGCGGAGAGGGGGATCCAGAGACCCAGTACTTC
>TRBV7-2|TRBJ2-7|TRBD2|-
CASSSRTSGGPKAYEQYF
TGTGCCAGCAGCTCCAGGACTAGCGGGGGGCCGAAGGCCTACGAGCAGTACTTC
>TRBV30|TRBJ1-2|TRBD1|few
CAWSGGQGLYGYTF
TGTGCCTGGAGTGGGGGACAGGGATTGTATGGCTACACCTTC
>TRBV7-3|TRBJ1-1|-|-
CASSLDGSMNTEAFF
TGTGCCAGCAGCTTAGATGGGAGCATGAACACTGAAGCTTTCTTT
>TRBV27|TRBJ2-7|-|-
CASSTPQGGHYEQYF
TGTGCCAGCAGTACCCCGCAGGGAGGTCATTACGAGCAGTACTTC
>TRBV6-5|TRBJ1-1|-|-
CASRMEDTEAFF
TGTGCCAGCAGAATGGAGGACACTGAAGCTTTCTTT
>TRBV6-1|TRBJ1-2|-|-
CASRDPGSGVGYTF
TGTGCCAGCAGAGATCCTGGTTCCGGAGTCGGCTACACCTTC
>TRBV9|TRBJ2-1|TRBD2|-
CASSVDGRGEQFF
TGTGCCAGCAGCGTAGATGGGCGGGGGGAGCAGTTCTTC
>TRBV4-3|TRBJ2-7|TRBD2|-
CASSQEVAGGAYEQYF
TGCGCCAGCAGCCAAGAAGTAGCGGGGGGGGCCTACGAGCAGTACTTC
>TRBV6-6|TRBJ2-3|TRBD1|-
CASRSPTGLYTDTQYF
TGTGCCAGCCGGTCCCCGACAGGGCTCTACACAGATACGCAGTATTTT
>TRBV5-4|TRBJ2-7|-|-
CASSTTATYEQYF
TGTGCCAGCAGCACGACAGCTACCTACGAGCAGTACTTC
>TRBV6-5|TRBJ1-5|-|-
CASSYGQNQPQHF
TGTGCCAGCAGTTATGGGCAAAATCAGCCCCAGCATTTT
>TRBV4-3|TRBJ2-7|-|once
CASSQQRSYEQYF
TGCGCCAGCAGCCAGCAGCGGTCCTACGAGCAGTACTTC
>TRBV4-2|TRBJ2-1|TRBD1|-
CASGVGQGRYEQFF
TGTGCCAGCGGAGTGGGACAGGGCCGGTATGAGCAGTTCTTC
>TRBV6-5|TRBJ1-4|-|-
CASSRGLGDEKLFF
TGTGCCAGCAGTAGGGGCCTTGGTGATGAAAAACTGTTTTTT
>TRBV13|TRBJ2-7|TRBD1|few
CASSQNRGHNYEQYF
TGTGCCAGCAGCCAGAACAGGGGGCACAACTACGAGCAGTACTTC
>TRBV23-1|TRBJ1-2|-|-
CASSQRRFYGYTF
TGCGCCAGCAGTCAACGCAGGTTCTATGGCTACACCTTC